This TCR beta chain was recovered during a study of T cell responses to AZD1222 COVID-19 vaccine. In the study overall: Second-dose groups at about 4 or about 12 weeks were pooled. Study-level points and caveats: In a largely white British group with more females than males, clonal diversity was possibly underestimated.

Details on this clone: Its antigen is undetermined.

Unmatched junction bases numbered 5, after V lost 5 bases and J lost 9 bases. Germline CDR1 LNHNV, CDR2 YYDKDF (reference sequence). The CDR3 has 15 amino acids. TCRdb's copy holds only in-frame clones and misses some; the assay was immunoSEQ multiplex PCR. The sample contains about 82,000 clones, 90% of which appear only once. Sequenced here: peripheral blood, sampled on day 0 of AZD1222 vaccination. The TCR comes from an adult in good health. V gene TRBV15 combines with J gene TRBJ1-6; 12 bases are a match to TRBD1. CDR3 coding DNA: TGTGCCACCAGCCGCTGGGACAGGGGGCTTTCACCCCTCCACTTT. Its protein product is CATSRWDRGLSPLHF.